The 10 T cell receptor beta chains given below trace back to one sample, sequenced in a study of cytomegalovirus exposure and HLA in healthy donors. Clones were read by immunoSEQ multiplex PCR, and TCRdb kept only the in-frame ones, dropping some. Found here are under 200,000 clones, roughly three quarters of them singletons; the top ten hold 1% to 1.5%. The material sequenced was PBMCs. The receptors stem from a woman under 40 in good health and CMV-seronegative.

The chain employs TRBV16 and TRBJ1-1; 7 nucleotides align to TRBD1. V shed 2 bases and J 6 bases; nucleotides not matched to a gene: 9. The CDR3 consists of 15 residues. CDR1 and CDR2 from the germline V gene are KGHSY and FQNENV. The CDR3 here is CASSQPFTGVSEAFF. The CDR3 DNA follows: TGTGCCAGCAGCCAACCCTTTACAGGGGTATCTGAAGCTTTCTTT.

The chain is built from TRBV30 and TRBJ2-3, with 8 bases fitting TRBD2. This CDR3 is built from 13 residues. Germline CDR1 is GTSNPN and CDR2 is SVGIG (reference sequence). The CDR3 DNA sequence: TGTGCTTTGCTCGGGGGGGGGACAGATACGCAGTATTTT. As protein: CALLGGGTDTQYF.

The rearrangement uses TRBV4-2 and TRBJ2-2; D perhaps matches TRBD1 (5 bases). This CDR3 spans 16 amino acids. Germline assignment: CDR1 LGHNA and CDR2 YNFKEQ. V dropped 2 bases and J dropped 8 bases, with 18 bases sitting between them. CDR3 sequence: CASSQPLMNRLGELFF. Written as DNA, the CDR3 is TGTGCCAGCAGCCAACCCCTGATGAACAGGCTGGGGGAGCTGTTTTTT.

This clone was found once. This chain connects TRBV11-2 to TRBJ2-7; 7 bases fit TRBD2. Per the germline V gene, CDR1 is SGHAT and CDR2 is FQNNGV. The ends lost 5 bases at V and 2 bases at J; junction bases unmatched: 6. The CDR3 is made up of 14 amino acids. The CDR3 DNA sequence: TGTGCCAGCAGCCGGGAGGCGGGGGCCTACGAGCAGTACTTC. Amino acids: CASSREAGAYEQYF.

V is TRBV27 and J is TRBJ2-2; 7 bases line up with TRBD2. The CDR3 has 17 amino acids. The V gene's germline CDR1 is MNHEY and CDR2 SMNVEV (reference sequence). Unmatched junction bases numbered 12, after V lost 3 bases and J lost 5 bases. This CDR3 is CASSFIATSTGTGELFF. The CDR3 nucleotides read TGTGCCAGCAGTTTTATCGCGACTAGCACAGGAACCGGGGAGCTGTTTTTT.

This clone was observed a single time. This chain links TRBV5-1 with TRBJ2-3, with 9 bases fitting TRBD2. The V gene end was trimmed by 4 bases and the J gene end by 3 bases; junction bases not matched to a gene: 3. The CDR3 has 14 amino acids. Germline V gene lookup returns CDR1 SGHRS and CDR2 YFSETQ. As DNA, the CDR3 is TGCGCCAGCAGCACGAGCGGGAGGACAGATACGCAGTATTTT. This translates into CASSTSGRTDTQYF.

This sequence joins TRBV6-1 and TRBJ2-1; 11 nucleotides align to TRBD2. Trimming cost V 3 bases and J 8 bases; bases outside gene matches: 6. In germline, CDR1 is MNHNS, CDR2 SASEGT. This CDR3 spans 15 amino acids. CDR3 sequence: CASSDIAGGRHEQFF. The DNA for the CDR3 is TGTGCCAGCAGTGATATAGCGGGAGGGAGGCATGAGCAGTTCTTC.

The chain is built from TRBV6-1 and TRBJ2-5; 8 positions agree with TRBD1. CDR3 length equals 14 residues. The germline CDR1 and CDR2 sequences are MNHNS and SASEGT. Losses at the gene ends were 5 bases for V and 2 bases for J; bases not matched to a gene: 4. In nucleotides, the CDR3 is TGTGCCAGCAGTAGACAGGGGAGACAAGAGACCCAGTACTTC. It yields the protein CASSRQGRQETQYF.

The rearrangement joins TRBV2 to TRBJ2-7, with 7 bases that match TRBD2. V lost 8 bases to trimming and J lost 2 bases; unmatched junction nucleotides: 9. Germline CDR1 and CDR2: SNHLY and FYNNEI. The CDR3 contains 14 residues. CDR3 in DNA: TGTGCCAGCTACGCGCGGGGGACCACCTACGAGCAGTACTTC. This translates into CASYARGTTYEQYF.

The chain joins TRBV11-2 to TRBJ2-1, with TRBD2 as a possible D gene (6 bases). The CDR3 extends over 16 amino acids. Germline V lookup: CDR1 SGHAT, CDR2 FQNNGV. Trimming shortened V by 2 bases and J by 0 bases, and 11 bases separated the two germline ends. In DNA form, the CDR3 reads TGTGCCAGCAGCTTACGCGGGGATAGCTCCTACAATGAGCAGTTCTTC. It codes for CASSLRGDSSYNEQFF.